Listed here are 24 T cell receptor beta chains from one sample, sequenced in a study of blood T cell repertoires in COVID-19. Only in-frame clones appear in the TCRdb table, and some are missing; sequencing was by immunoSEQ multiplex PCR. The sample holds nearly 110,000 clones; more than 80% are singletons and the top ten take 4.5% to 6%. Sample: peripheral blood. These receptors were taken from a middle-aged man with active or convalescent COVID-19.

V is TRBV15 and J is TRBJ2-7; 8 nucleotides align to TRBD1. Germline CDR1 reads LNHNV; CDR2 reads YYDKDF (reference sequence). V lost 5 bases and J lost 2; bases outside the gene matches: 11. The CDR3 contains 16 residues. The CDR3 DNA reads as TGTGCCACCAGCCCTCGGACAGGGCGAAACACCTACGAGCAGTACTTC. Translated: CATSPRTGRNTYEQYF.

The chain couples TRBV10-3 to TRBJ1-2; 10 bases are a match to TRBD1. Germline loops: CDR1 ENHRY, CDR2 SYGVKD. The CDR3 extends over 12 amino acids. Losses at the gene ends were 9 bases for V and 8 bases for J; bases not matched to a gene: 6. This chain's CDR3 is CAIRQGAEGYTF. Here the CDR3 DNA reads TGTGCCATTAGACAGGGGGCTGAGGGCTACACCTTC.

The chain combines TRBV6-2 or TRBV6-3 with TRBJ2-2; D is unresolved. From germline, CDR1 is MNHEY and CDR2 SVGEGT. V dropped 5 bases and J dropped 4 bases, with 14 bases sitting between them. This CDR3 is built from 15 residues. CDR3 in DNA: TGTGCCAGCAGTCCCGGAGATCAATCCACCGGGGAGCTGTTTTTT. It is translated as CASSPGDQSTGELFF.

The chain employs TRBV5-8 and TRBJ1-5; TRBD1 agrees at 7 bases. V was pared by 3 bases and J by 7 bases, with 7 bases of the junction left unmatched. Germline values: CDR1 SGHTS, CDR2 YDEGEE. This CDR3 is built from 14 residues. CDR3 bases: TGTGCCAGCAGCTACGACAGGGAAGACCAGCCCCAGCATTTT. As protein: CASSYDREDQPQHF. Full variable domain (outside the CDR3, taken from reference TRBV5-8 and TRBJ1-5): EAGVTQSPTHLIKTRGQQATLRCSPISGHTSVYWYQQALGLGLQFLLWYDEGEERNRGNFPPRFSGRQFPNYSSELNVNALELEDSALYLCASSYDREDQPQHFGDGTRLSIL.

The table lists this clone with a count of one. The rearrangement links TRBV7-2 to TRBJ1-2, with 9 bases lining up with TRBD1. V gave up 4 bases and J gave up 5 bases; unmatched junction bases: 8. The length of the CDR3 is 15 residues. CDR1 is SGHTA, CDR2 FQGNSA, per germline. CDR3 protein: CASSSPRDRAYGYTF. The CDR3 nucleotides are TGTGCCAGCAGCTCCCCCAGGGACAGGGCTTATGGCTACACCTTC.

The V gene is TRBV7-2, the J gene TRBJ1-4; no clear D gene. There are 17 residues in the CDR3. The germline V gene has CDR1 SGHTA and CDR2 FQGNSA. Deletions cut 2 bases from V and 3 bases from J, with 16 bases between. CDR3 in amino acids: CASSLWFLAGANEKLFF. In nucleotides, the CDR3 is TGTGCCAGCAGCTTATGGTTCTTGGCCGGAGCTAATGAAAAACTGTTTTTT.

The J gene is TRBJ2-5, the V gene TRBV18, with a possible D match to TRBD2 (5 bases). The CDR3 loop spans 13 amino acids. Germline assignment: CDR1 KGHSH and CDR2 LQKENI. With 5 bases removed from V and 2 bases from J, the gap between germline ends came to 9 bases. The CDR3 loop reads CASSFGVQETQYF. CDR3 DNA sequence: TGTGCCAGCTCATTCGGGGTACAAGAGACCCAGTACTTC. Supplemented by reference TRBV18 and TRBJ2-5, the full variable domain reads NAGVMQNPRHLVRRRGQEARLRCSPMKGHSHVYWYRQLPEEGLKFMVYLQKENIIDESGMPKERFSAEFPKEGPSILRIQQVVRGDSAAYFCASSFGVQETQYFGPGTRLLVL.

The V gene is TRBV6-2 or TRBV6-3, the J gene TRBJ1-5; the match to TRBD1 covers 8 bases. The CDR3 spans 17 residues. The V and J ends lost 6 bases and 3 bases, in that order; junction bases with no gene match: 13. Germline V CDR1 and CDR2: MNHEY, SVGEGT. The CDR3 here is CASSKSLGTGFNQPQHF. As DNA, the CDR3 is TGTGCCAGCAGCAAAAGCCTCGGGACAGGCTTCAATCAGCCCCAGCATTTT.

This clone was picked up a small number of times. The rearrangement links TRBV19 to TRBJ2-1; 8 nucleotides agree with TRBD2. The CDR3 totals 14 residues. Per the germline V gene, CDR1 is LNHDA and CDR2 is SQIVND (reference sequence). J gave up 8 bases and V 7 bases, and 10 bases lay outside the gene matches. The CDR3 here is CASMDGGAFDEQFF. CDR3 nucleotides: TGTGCCAGTATGGACGGGGGGGCCTTCGATGAGCAGTTCTTC.

The V call is TRBV11-2, the J call TRBJ2-2, with D perhaps TRBD2 (5 bases). Germline-derived CDR1 and CDR2 are SGHAT and FQNNGV. V was trimmed by 4 bases and J by 8 bases, leaving 8 bases between them. The CDR3 loop spans 12 amino acids. CDR3 loop: CASSSGKGELFF. CDR3 coding DNA: TGTGCCAGCAGCTCCGGGAAGGGGGAGCTGTTTTTT.

The CDR3 DNA is TGTGCCAGCCGACTATTCTATGGCTACACCTTC. This gives the protein CASRLFYGYTF. The chain carries TRBV27 and TRBJ1-2; unclear D gene. The CDR3 has 11 amino acids. CDR1 MNHEY and CDR2 SMNVEV come from the germline V gene (reference sequence). V lost 8 bases, J lost 4 bases, and 8 bases lay in between.

This clone was seen only a few times. The genes are TRBV7-9 and TRBJ2-1; 11 positions agree with TRBD1. The CDR3 extends over 15 amino acids. The germline V gene has CDR1 SEHNR and CDR2 FQNEAQ (reference sequence). The V segment lost 5 bases and the J segment 14 bases; nucleotides outside the gene matches: 14. The CDR3 spells CASSPPAGTGGQEFF. For the CDR3, the DNA is TGTGCCAGCAGCCCCCCGGCCGGGACAGGGGGGCAGGAGTTCTTC.

The chain joins TRBV7-2 to TRBJ1-2; maybe TRBD1 (5 bases). Germline assignment: CDR1 SGHTA and CDR2 FQGNSA. CDR3 length: 14 amino acids. V lost 5 bases and J 7 bases, leaving 17 bases between the germline ends. In DNA form, the CDR3 reads TGTGCCAGCAGCCCCATTGGGGCGTTCAGTGGCTACACCTTC. This codes for CASSPIGAFSGYTF. The full variable domain, rest sourced from reference TRBV7-2 and TRBJ1-2, is GAGVSQSPSNKVTEKGKDVELRCDPISGHTALYWYRQSLGQGLEFLIYFQGNSAPDKSGLPSDRFSAERTGGSVSTLTIQRTQQEDSAVYLCASSPIGAFSGYTFGSGTRLTVV.

This chain joins TRBV30 and TRBJ1-4, with unresolved D. This CDR3 is built from 13 residues. The germline V gene encodes CDR1 GTSNPN and CDR2 SVGIG (reference sequence). The V end lost 0 bases, the J end lost 8 bases, and 10 bases lay between the germline ends. CDR3 sequence reads: CAWSVNAGEKLFF. The CDR3 coding sequence is TGTGCCTGGAGTGTGAACGCGGGGGAAAAACTGTTTTTT. Variable domain in full (rest from reference TRBV30 and TRBJ1-4): SQTIHQWPATLVQPVGSPLSLECTVEGTSNPNLYWYRQAAGRGLQLLFYSVGIGQISSEVPQNLSASRPQDRQFILSSKKLLLSDSGFYLCAWSVNAGEKLFFGSGTQLSVL.

CDR3 in DNA: TGTGCCAGCAGCAGAGCACCAGGAAATTCCTACGAGCAGTACTTC. Residues: CASSRAPGNSYEQYF. The chain recombines TRBV28 with TRBJ2-7, with D unresolved. The CDR3 totals 15 residues. The ends were cut back, 6 bases at V and 1 base at J, with 16 bases in the middle. CDR1 MDHEN and CDR2 SYDVKM come from the germline V gene. The full variable domain, rest sourced from reference TRBV28 and TRBJ2-7, is DVKVTQSSRYLVKRTGEKVFLECVQDMDHENMFWYRQDPGLGLRLIYFSYDVKMKEKGDIPEGYSVSREKKERFSLILESASTNQTSMYLCASSRAPGNSYEQYFGPGTRLTVT.

The chain links TRBV3-1 (or the pseudogene TRBV3-2) to TRBJ2-5; 8 nucleotides agree with TRBD2. The CDR3 consists of 14 residues. The germline CDR1 and CDR2 sequences are LGHDT and YNNKEL (reference sequence). J gave up 2 bases and V 5 bases, and 4 bases lay outside the gene matches. The CDR3 DNA is TGTGCCAGCAGCGCCGTAGCGGGGCAAGAGACCCAGTACTTC. Its protein is CASSAVAGQETQYF.

The chain links TRBV28 to TRBJ1-3; 9 bases are shared with TRBD1. The CDR3 is 15 residues long. From germline, CDR1 is MDHEN and CDR2 SYDVKM. The V segment lost 6 bases and the J segment 2 bases; nucleotides outside the gene matches: 5. This chain's CDR3 is CASRYRGRAGNTIYF. The DNA for the CDR3 is TGTGCCAGCAGATACAGGGGGCGCGCTGGAAACACCATATATTTT.

The V and J genes are TRBV27 and TRBJ2-4, with D possibly TRBD1 on 6 matching bases. V was shortened by 0 bases and J by 0 bases, with 12 bases between the two germline ends. CDR1 and CDR2 (germline): MNHEY, SMNVEV (reference sequence). CDR3 length equals 17 residues. CDR3 protein: CASSLSGTPGAKNIQYF. The CDR3 nucleotides read TGTGCCAGCAGTTTATCTGGGACACCAGGAGCCAAAAACATTCAGTACTTC.

The chain recombines TRBV5-5 with TRBJ2-5; TRBD2 agrees at 7 bases. V trimming: 3 bases; J trimming: 2 bases; junction bases outside the gene matches: 7. The CDR3 has 15 amino acids. Germline values: CDR1 SGHKS, CDR2 YYEKEE (reference sequence). The CDR3 DNA follows: TGTGCCAGCAGCTCACTACTAGCGAGACAAGAGACCCAGTACTTC. Its translation: CASSSLLARQETQYF.

This rearrangement joins TRBV28 to TRBJ1-1; 12 bases map to TRBD1. The J segment lost 8 bases and the V segment lost 6 bases, leaving 7 bases of the junction unmatched. The CDR3 spans 14 residues. In germline, CDR1 is MDHEN, CDR2 SYDVKM. Here the CDR3 DNA reads TGTGCCAGCAGGCCGGGACAGGGGGCTGTGGAAGCTTTCTTT. Translating gives CASRPGQGAVEAFF.

Here the CDR3 reads CASIRPGQGLYGYTF. The CDR3, as DNA: TGTGCCAGTATTAGACCGGGACAGGGTTTGTATGGCTACACCTTC. V usage is TRBV19 and J usage is TRBJ1-2; 9 nucleotides align to TRBD1. The CDR3 loop spans 15 amino acids. V lost 7 bases to trimming and J lost 5 bases; unmatched junction nucleotides: 11. Germline assignment: CDR1 LNHDA and CDR2 SQIVND (reference sequence).

This chain joins TRBV25-1 and TRBJ1-5, with 8 nucleotides matching TRBD1. V shed 3 bases, J shed 2 bases, and the junction held 0 bases outside the gene matches. The CDR3 spans 14 residues. Germline V gives CDR1 MGHDK, CDR2 SYGVNS. CDR3 region: CASSETGGNQPQHF. As DNA, the CDR3 is TGTGCCAGCAGTGAGACAGGGGGCAATCAGCCCCAGCATTTT.

This clone appeared a single time. J is TRBJ2-5 and V is TRBV5-1, with 9 bases fitting TRBD2. The CDR3 sequence is 15 residues long. J was trimmed by 4 bases and V by 3 bases; bases with no gene match: 7. Germline values: CDR1 SGHRS, CDR2 YFSETQ. In DNA form, the CDR3 reads TGCGCCAGCAGCTCGGGAGCGGGAGGCCCAGAGACCCAGTACTTC. Amino acids: CASSSGAGGPETQYF.

The CDR3 region is CASSPGYGTGNNEQYF. DNA for the CDR3: TGTGCCAGCTCACCAGGTTACGGGACAGGGAATAACGAGCAGTACTTC. The chain employs TRBV18 and TRBJ2-7, with TRBD1 identical over 9 bases. The CDR3 loop spans 16 amino acids. Germline V gene lookup returns CDR1 KGHSH and CDR2 LQKENI. V shed 2 bases, J shed 5 bases, and the junction held 10 bases outside the gene matches.